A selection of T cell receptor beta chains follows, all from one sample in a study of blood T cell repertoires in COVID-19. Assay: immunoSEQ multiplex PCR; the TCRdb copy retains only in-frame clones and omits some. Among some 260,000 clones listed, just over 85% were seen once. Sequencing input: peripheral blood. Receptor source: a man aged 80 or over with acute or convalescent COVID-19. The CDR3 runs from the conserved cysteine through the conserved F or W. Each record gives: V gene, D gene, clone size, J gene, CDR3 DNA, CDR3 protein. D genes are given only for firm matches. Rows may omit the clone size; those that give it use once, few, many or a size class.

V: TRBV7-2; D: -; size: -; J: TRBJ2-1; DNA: TGTGCCAGCAGCTGGGGCAGGGGAAATGAGCAGTTCTTC; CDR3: CASSWGRGNEQFF
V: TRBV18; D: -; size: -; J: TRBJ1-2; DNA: TGTGCCAGCTCACCACCCGGGGGGAACTATGGCTACACCTTC; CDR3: CASSPPGGNYGYTF
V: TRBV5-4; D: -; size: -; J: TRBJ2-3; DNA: TGTGCCAGCAGCTTGGACTACCTCCCTCAAGATACGCAGTATTTT; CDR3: CASSLDYLPQDTQYF
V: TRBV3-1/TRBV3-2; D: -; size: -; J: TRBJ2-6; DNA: TGTGCCAGCAGCCACTCAGGGGAATGGCGTATAGCCAACGTCCTGACTTTC; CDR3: CASSHSGEWRIANVLTF
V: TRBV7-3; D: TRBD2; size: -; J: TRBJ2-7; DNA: TGTGCCAGCAGCTTTTCGGGAGGTGGAGCATACGAGCAGTACTTC; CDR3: CASSFSGGGAYEQYF
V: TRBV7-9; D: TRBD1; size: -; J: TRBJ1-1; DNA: TGTGCCAGCAGCCTCAAGGGGGCCTTTGGCACTGAAGCTTTCTTT; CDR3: CASSLKGAFGTEAFF
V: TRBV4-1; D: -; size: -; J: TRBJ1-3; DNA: TGCGCCAGCAGCTCCCCCGAGTCCCAGGTGGGAAACACCATATATTTT; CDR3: CASSSPESQVGNTIYF
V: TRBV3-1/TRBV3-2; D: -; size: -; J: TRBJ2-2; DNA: TGTGCCAGCAGTCATTGGAGCGCCGGGGAGCTGTTTTTT; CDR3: CASSHWSAGELFF
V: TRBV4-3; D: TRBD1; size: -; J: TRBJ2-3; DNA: TGCGCCAGCAGCCAAGACCCGGACAGGGGCGGCACAGATACGCAGTATTTT; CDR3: CASSQDPDRGGTDTQYF
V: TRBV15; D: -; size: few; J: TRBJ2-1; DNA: TGTGCCACCAGCAGAGTCCTGCTGAGAGATGAGCAGTTCTTC; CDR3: CATSRVLLRDEQFF
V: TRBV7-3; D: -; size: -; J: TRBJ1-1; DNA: TGTGCCAGCAGCCTACAGGGTTGGAACACTGAAGCTTTCTTT; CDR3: CASSLQGWNTEAFF
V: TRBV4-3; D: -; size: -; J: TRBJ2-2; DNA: TGCGCCAGCAGCCAAGGAGCGAACACCGGGGAGCTGTTTTTT; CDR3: CASSQGANTGELFF
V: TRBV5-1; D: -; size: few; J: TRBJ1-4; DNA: TGCGCCAGCAGCTTGCGAGGAGACGAAAAACTGTTTTTT; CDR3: CASSLRGDEKLFF
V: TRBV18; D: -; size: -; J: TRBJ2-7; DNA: TGTGCCAGCTCACCTAACAGAGACAGGTCTTTTTACGAGCAGTACTTC; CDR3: CASSPNRDRSFYEQYF
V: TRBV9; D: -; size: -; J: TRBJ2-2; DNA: TGTGCCAGCAGCGTAGGGTACAGCCTGAACACCGGGGAGCTGTTTTTT; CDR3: CASSVGYSLNTGELFF
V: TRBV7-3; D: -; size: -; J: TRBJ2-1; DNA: TGTGCCAGCGGGCGGGCCCACAATGAGCAGTTCTTC; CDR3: CASGRAHNEQFF
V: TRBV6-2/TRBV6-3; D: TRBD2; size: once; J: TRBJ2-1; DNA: TGTGCCAGCAGTTACCCCAGGAGGGCCAGCGGGAGGGATGAGCAGTTCTTC; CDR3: CASSYPRRASGRDEQFF
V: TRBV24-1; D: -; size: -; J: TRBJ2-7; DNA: TGTGCCACCAGTGATTCTATTAGCGAGCAGTACTTC; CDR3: CATSDSISEQYF
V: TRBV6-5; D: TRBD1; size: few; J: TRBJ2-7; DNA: TGTGCCAGCACGATAGGACAGGGCCTCTACGAGCAGTACTTC; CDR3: CASTIGQGLYEQYF
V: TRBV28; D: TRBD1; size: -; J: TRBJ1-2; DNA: TGTGCCAGCAGTCTAGACAGGGTAGGGGGCTATGGCTACACCTTC; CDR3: CASSLDRVGGYGYTF
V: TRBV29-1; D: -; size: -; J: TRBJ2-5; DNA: TGCAGCGTCCTCTCAGAAGAGACCCAGTACTTC; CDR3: CSVLSEETQYF
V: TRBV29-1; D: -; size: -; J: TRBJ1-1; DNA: TGCAGCGTTTCTCCAGGGTACGCTGAAGCTTTCTTT; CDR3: CSVSPGYAEAFF
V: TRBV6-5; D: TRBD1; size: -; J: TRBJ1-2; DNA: TGTGCCAGTTACAGGGGTGATTATGGCTACACCTTC; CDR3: CASYRGDYGYTF
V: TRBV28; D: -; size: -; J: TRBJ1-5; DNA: TGTGCCAGCAGTCCTCCCCCCAGGGACTTCGGTCAGCCCCAGCATTTT; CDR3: CASSPPPRDFGQPQHF
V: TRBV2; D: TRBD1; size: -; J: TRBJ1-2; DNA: TGTGCCAGCAGTGAAAGGACAGGAGCCCAAAAGGGCTACACCTTC; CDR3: CASSERTGAQKGYTF
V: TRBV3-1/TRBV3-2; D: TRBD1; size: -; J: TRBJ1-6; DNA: TGTGCCAGCAGCCAGTTGGACAGGGTACACTCACCCCTCCACTTT; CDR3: CASSQLDRVHSPLHF
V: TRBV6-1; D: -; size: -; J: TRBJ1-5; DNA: TGTGCCAGCAGTGAAAAAGGGGTAGGGAATCAGCCCCAGCATTTT; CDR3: CASSEKGVGNQPQHF
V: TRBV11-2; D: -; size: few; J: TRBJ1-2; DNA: TGTGCCAGCAGCTTAGCGGGGTTCTATGGCTACACCTTC; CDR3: CASSLAGFYGYTF
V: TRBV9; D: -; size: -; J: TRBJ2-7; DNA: TGTGCCAGCAGCGTAGATCCGACAGCCAGCTACCAGCAGTACTTC; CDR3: CASSVDPTASYQQYF
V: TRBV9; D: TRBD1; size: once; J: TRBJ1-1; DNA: TGTGCCAGCAGCTCGCGGACAGGGAACACTGAAGCTTTCTTT; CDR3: CASSSRTGNTEAFF
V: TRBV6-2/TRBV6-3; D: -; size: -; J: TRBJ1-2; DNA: TGTGCCAGCAGTTACTTACAGGGTGCCGGCTACACCTTC; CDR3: CASSYLQGAGYTF
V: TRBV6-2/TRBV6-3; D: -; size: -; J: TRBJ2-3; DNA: TGTGCCAGCAGTTATCAGTACACAGATACGCAGTATTTT; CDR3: CASSYQYTDTQYF
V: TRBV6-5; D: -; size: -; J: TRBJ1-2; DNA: TGTGCCAGCACCCAAGACGGAGCTAACTATGGCTACACCTTC; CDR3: CASTQDGANYGYTF
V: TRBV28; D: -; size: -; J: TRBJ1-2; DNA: TGTGCCAGCAGTCGAGGGTATGGCTACACCTTC; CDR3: CASSRGYGYTF
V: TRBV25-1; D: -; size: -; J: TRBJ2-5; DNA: TGTGCCAGCAGTGAATGGGACATCACAAAAGAGACCCAGTACTTC; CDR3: CASSEWDITKETQYF
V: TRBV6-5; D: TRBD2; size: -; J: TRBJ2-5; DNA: TGTGCCAGCAGTTACTCTGGTAGCGGGCCAGAGACCCAGTACTTC; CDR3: CASSYSGSGPETQYF
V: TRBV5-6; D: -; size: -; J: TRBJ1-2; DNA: TGTGCCAGCAGCTTGGTGGAGGGAGGTGGCTACACCTTC; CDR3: CASSLVEGGGYTF
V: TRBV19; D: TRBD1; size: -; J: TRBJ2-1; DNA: TGTGCCAGTAGTAAAAGCCGGACAGGCTCTAATGAGCAGTTCTTC; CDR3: CASSKSRTGSNEQFF
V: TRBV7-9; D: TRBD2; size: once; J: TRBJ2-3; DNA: TGTGCCAGCAGCCCACTCGCGGGGGGGGCAATGGGGGATACGCAGTATTTT; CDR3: CASSPLAGGAMGDTQYF
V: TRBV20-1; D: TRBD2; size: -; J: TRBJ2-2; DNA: TGCAGTGCTAGTGCACTAGCGGGCAACACCGGGGAGCTGTTTTTT; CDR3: CSASALAGNTGELFF
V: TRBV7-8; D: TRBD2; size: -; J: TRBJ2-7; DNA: TGTGCCAGCAGCTTAGGGTTGACTAGCGGGGACTACGAGCAGTACTTC; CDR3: CASSLGLTSGDYEQYF
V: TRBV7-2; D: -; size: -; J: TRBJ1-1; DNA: TGTGCCAGCCTCGGAGGATTCGACACTGAAGCTTTCTTT; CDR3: CASLGGFDTEAFF
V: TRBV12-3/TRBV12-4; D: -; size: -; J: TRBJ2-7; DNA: TGTGCCAGCAGTATCGGGGTCGACTACGAGCAGTACTTC; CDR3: CASSIGVDYEQYF
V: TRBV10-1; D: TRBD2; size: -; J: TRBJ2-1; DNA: TGCGCCAGCAGTGAAGGGCTAGCGGGAGTAGCAAATGAGCAGTTCTTC; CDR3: CASSEGLAGVANEQFF
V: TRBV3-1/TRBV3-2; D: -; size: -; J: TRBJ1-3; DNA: TGTGCCAGCAGTTTTACACGCAACTCTGGAAACACCATATATTTT; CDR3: CASSFTRNSGNTIYF
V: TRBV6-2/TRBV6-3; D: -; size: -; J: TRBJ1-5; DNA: TGTGCCAGCAGTTACGGGGGGACTGGAAATCAGCCCCAGCATTTT; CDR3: CASSYGGTGNQPQHF
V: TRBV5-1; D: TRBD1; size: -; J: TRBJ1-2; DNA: TGCGCCAGCAGCCCGGGACAGGACTATGGCTACACCTTC; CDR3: CASSPGQDYGYTF
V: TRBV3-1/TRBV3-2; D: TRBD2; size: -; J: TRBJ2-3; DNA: TGTGCCAGCAGCCCGGGACTAGCAGGTGCAGATACGCAGTATTTT; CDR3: CASSPGLAGADTQYF
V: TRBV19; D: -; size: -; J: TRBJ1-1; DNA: TGTGCCAGTAGTTTTACTCCAGGCACTGAAGCTTTCTTT; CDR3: CASSFTPGTEAFF
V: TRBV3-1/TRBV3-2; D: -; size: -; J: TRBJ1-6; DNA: TGTGCCAGCAGCCGGAGCTCCTATAATTCACCCCTCCACTTT; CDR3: CASSRSSYNSPLHF
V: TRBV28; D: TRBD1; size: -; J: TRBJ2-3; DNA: TGTGCCAGCAGTTTATGGGGGAATGATGGGGACAGGCAGTATTTT; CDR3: CASSLWGNDGDRQYF
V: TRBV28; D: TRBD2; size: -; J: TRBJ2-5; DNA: TGTGCCATACGGGGGGCGGGAGGACTAGAGACCCAGTACTTC; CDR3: CAIRGAGGLETQYF
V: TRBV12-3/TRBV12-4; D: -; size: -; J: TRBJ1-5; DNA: TGTGCCAGCAGTTTGGCAGGGAATCAGCCCCAGCATTTT; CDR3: CASSLAGNQPQHF
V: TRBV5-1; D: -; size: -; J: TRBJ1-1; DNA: TGCGCCAGCAGCTTGTGGGGGGGCGCATCTACTGAAGCTTTCTTT; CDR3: CASSLWGGASTEAFF
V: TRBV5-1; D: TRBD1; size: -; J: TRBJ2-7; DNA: TGCGCCAGCAGCTTACAGGGGATAGGGTACGAGCAGTACTTC; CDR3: CASSLQGIGYEQYF